The source of this T cell receptor (beta chain) is a study of beta chain features in type 1 diabetes (dated by TCRdb to the late 2010s). Regarding the study in general: Patients and healthy donors did not differ in mean age, gender distribution, total cell number or subset yield. The study compared the TCRB repertoires of sorted circulating CD4+ T cell subsets in recently diagnosed type 1 diabetes patients with those in matched healthy donors. A total of over 90,000,000 sorted cells were examined across all samples, and a strong correlation was observed between cell number per subset and RNA yield. Naive and central memory subsets were obtained from all 30 or so donors, but regulatory and stem cell-like memory subsets were isolated from only 8 patients and roughly 8 healthy donors.

Results and caveats for the whole study, not just this receptor: Naive, central memory and regulatory TCRB repertoires appeared to be more similar among patients than among healthy donors. Sequencing cDNA rather than genomic DNA could over-represent highly expressing activated cells, although activation and CD3 levels did not differ between groups. PCR might favor shorter templates, but patient and control samples were amplified and corrected together, so any skew would affect both groups equally. Patients with type 1 diabetes made fewer insertions and deleted more nucleotides at VDJ recombination sites, implying thymic rearrangement abnormalities. HLA sub-analyses involved small numbers of individuals, so any influence of HLA type on TCRB rearrangement remained unresolved. A moderate but significant shortening of TCRB CDR3 length was observed in type 1 diabetes patients in all four CD4+ subsets.

The entire isolated RNA was reverse transcribed using the High Capacity cDNA Reverse Transcription Kit, and thus expressed TCRB transcripts were sequenced. Deep immunoSEQ sequencing was applied to naive, central memory and regulatory T cell samples, giving an average of about 3.4 million total reads per sample. Sorted cells were lysed in RLT buffer and RNA was extracted with DNase-treated RNeasy Micro or Mini kits, depending on cell number. Each cell subset was processed on its own to prevent cross-contamination, while patient and healthy donor samples were processed together. Using the immunoSEQ multiplex PCR, TCRB sequences were amplified from cDNA into 87-bp fragments spanning the CDR3 region. Amplicons were sequenced on the Illumina HiSeq platform. Turning to the authors' computational methods: Synthetic template baselines were used to correct PCR bias computationally, reads within Hamming distance 2 were collapsed, and singletons that could not be merged were discarded. By aligning reads against IMGT, V, D and J genes, CDR3 length, and insertions or deletions at six rearrangement sites were assigned. Clonotype counts were normalized to sorted cell number within each subset before computing true diversity and Gini coefficients with the tcR R package. The overlap coefficient, calculated on TCRB nucleotide sequences, was used to measure repertoire sharing. TCRdb stores this immuneACCESS table with in-frame sequences only. Part of the clones is absent; in the studies checked, under half of the shortfall reflects unresolved V genes, and no reason is known for the rest. That table is the source of V, J and clone size, and D and trimming were worked out from the DNA. This sample holds under 250,000 clones; roughly a tenth were observed only once. The ten largest clones take up 1% to 1.5% of the sample.

This clone has only a few counts. Its antigen remains unidentified. Base quality data are lacking; no much larger clone is found one base away. A single peripheral blood draw of approximately 100 mL on average was collected from each donor into heparinised tubes. A BD FACSAria II was used to sort naive, central memory, regulatory and stem cell-like memory CD4+ T cells with a panel that included CD45RO, CCR7, CD25, CD127, CD95 and CD27. Every sorted population had a purity above 98%. PBMCs were isolated right away by Lymphoprep density gradient centrifugation and were stained directly, without culture. Samples were stained and sorted in pairs, with one healthy donor and one patient per experiment, so that batch effects were minimized. This clonotype was sampled from a man between 18 and 29 years old in good health. Sequenced material: central memory CD4+ T cells from blood.

The CDR3 corresponds to CASSFGNIQYF. The DNA sequence reads TGCGCCAGCAGCTTTGGGAACATTCAGTACTTC. The rearranged segments are TRBV5-1 and TRBJ2-4; the D gene remains uncertain. Measured from the cysteine to the phenylalanine, the CDR3 is 11 residues long. This entry keeps only the CDR3 DNA: 33 bases, framed from base 1. V is clipped by 2 bases and J by 7 bases, and the sequence between their germline boundaries is 4 bases long. The germline V gene gives CDR1 as SGHRS and CDR2 as YFSETQ.